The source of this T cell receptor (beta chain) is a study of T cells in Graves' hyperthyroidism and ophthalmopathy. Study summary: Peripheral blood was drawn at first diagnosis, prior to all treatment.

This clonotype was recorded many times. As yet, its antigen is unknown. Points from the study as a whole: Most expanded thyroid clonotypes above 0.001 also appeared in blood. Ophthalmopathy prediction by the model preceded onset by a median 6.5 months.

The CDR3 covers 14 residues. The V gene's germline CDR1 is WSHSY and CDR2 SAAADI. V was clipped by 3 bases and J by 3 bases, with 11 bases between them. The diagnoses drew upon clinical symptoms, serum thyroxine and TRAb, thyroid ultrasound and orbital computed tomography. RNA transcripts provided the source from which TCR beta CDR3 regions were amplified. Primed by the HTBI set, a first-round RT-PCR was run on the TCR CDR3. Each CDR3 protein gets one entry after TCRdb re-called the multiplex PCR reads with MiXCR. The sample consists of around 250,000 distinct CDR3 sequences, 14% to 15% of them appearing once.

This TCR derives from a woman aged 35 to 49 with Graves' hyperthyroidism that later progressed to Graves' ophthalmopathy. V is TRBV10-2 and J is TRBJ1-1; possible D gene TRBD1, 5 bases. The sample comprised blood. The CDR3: CASSEEGDHTEAFF. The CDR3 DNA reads TGCGCCAGCAGTGAAGAAGGGGATCACACTGAAGCTTTCTTT.